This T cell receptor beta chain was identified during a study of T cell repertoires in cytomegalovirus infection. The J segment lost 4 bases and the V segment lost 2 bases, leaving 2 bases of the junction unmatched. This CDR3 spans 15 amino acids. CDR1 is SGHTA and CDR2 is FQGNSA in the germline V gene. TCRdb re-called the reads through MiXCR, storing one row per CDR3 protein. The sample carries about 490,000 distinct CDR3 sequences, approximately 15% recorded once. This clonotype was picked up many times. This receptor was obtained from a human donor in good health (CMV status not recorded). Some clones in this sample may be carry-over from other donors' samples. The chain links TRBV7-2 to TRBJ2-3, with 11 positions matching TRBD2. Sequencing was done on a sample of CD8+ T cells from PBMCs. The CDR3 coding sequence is TGTGCCAGCAGCTTACTAGCGGGAGGAGCAGATACGCAGTATTTT. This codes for CASSLLAGGADTQYF.